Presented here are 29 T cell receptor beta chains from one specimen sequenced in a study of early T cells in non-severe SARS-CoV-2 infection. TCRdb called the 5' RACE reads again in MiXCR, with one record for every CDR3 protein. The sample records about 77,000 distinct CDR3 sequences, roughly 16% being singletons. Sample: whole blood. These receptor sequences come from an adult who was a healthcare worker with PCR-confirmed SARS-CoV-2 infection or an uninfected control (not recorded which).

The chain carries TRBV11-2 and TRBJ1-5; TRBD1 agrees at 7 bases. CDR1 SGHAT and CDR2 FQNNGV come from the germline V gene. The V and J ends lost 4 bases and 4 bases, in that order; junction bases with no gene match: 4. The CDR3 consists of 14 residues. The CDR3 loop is CASSSGGGNQPQHF. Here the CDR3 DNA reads TGTGCCAGCAGCTCAGGGGGGGGGAATCAGCCCCAGCATTTT.

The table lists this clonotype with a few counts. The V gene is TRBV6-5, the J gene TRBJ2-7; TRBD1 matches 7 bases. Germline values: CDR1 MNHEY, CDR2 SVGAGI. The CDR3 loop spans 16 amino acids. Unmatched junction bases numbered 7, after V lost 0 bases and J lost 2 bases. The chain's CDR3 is CASSYSRGLVPYEQYF. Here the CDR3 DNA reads TGTGCCAGCAGTTACTCGAGGGGGCTCGTACCCTACGAGCAGTACTTC.

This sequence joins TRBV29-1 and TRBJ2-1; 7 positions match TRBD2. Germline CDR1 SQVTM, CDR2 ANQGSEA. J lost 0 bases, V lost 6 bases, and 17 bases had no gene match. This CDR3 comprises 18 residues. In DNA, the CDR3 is TGCAGCGTCCTTCGGGCTAGCGGAAGACCGAGCTCCTACAATGAGCAGTTCTTC. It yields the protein CSVLRASGRPSSYNEQFF.

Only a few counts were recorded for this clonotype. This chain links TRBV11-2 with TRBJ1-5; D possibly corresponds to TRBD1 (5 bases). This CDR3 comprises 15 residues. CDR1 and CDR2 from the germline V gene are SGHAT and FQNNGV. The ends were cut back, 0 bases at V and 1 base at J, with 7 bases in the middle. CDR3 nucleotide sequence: TGTGCCAGCAGCTTAGAAGGGGACAGCAATCAGCCCCAGCATTTT. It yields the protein CASSLEGDSNQPQHF.

For the CDR3, the DNA is TGTGCCAGCACCCTATCGGGTTACACCGGGGAGCTGTTTTTT. Translation: CASTLSGYTGELFF. The V and J genes are TRBV27 and TRBJ2-2, with D uncertain. V was trimmed by 7 bases and J by 3 bases, leaving 12 bases between them. The CDR3 contains 14 residues. Germline CDR1 reads MNHEY; CDR2 reads SMNVEV (reference sequence).

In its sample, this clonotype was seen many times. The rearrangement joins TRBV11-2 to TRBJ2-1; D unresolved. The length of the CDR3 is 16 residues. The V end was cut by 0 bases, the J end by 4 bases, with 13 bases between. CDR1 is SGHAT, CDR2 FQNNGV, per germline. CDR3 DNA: TGTGCCAGCAGCTTAGACCCCAGCGTTAGATACAATGAGCAGTTCTTC. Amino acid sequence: CASSLDPSVRYNEQFF.

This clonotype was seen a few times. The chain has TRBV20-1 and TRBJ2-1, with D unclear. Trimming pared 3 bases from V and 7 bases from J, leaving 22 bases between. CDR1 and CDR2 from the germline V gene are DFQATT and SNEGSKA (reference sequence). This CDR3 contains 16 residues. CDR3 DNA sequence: TGCAGTGCTAGGCGACCGGGCCCCAGAATGGGGAATGAGCAGTTCTTC. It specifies CSARRPGPRMGNEQFF.

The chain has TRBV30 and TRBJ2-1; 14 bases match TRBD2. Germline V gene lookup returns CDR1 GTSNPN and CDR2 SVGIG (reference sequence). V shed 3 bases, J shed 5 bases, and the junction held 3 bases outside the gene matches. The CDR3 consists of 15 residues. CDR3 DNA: TGTGCCTGGAGCGGACTAGCGGGGGGCCACAATGAGCAGTTCTTC. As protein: CAWSGLAGGHNEQFF.

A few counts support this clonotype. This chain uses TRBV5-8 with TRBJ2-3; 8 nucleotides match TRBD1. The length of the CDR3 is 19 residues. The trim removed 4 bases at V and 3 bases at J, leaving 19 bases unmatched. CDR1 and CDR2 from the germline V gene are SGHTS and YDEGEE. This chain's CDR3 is CASSHDLKLRGRGTDTQYF. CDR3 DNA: TGTGCCAGCAGCCACGATCTTAAACTCAGGGGGCGTGGAACAGATACGCAGTATTTT.

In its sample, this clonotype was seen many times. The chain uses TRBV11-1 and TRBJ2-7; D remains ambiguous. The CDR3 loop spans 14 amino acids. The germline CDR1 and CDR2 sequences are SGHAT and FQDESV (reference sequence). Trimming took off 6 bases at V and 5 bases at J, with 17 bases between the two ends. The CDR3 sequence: CASSSRSSAHEQYF. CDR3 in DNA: TGTGCCAGCAGTTCCCGCTCGAGCGCCCACGAGCAGTACTTC.

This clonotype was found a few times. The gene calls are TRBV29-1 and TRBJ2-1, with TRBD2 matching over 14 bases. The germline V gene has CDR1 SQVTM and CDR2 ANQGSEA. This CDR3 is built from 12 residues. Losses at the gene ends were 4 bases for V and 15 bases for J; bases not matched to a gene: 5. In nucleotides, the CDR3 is TGCAGCGTTGGACTAGCGGGAGGGACGCCGTTCTTC. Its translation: CSVGLAGGTPFF.

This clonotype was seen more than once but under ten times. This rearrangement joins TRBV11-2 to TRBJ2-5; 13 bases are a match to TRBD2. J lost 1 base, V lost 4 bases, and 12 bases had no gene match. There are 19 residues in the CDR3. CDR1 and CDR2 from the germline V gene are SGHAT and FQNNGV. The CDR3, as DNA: TGTGCCAGCAGCTCCCAAAGGCAGACTAGCGGGAGGACCCAAGAGACCCAGTACTTC. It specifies CASSSQRQTSGRTQETQYF.

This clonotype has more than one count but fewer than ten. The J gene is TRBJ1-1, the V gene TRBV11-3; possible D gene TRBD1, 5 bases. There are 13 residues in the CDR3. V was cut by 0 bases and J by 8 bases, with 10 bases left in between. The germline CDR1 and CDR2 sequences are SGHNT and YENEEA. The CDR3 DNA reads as TGTGCCAGCAGCTTAGATGAGGGGACCGAAGCTTTCTTT. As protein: CASSLDEGTEAFF. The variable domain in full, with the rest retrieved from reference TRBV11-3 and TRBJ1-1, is EAGVVQSPRYKIIEKKQPVAFWCNPISGHNTLYWYLQNLGQGPELLIRYENEEAVDDSQLPKDRFSAERLKGVDSTLKIQPAELGDSAVYLCASSLDEGTEAFFGQGTRLTVV.

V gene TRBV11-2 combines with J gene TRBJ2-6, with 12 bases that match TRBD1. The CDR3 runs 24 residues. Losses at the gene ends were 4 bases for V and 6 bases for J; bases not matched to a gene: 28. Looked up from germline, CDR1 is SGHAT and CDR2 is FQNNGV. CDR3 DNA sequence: TGTGCCAGCAGCTCATTAAGTGGGCCGGGACAGGGGGCGCGTTGGTTGTCCGAGGCCAACGTCCTGACTTTC. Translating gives CASSSLSGPGQGARWLSEANVLTF.

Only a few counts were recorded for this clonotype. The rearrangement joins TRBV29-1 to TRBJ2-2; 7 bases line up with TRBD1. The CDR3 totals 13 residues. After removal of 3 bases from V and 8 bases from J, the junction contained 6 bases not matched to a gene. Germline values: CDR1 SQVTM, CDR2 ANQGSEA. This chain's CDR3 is CSVDRQGAGELFF. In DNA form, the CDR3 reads TGCAGCGTTGACAGACAGGGTGCTGGGGAGCTGTTTTTT.

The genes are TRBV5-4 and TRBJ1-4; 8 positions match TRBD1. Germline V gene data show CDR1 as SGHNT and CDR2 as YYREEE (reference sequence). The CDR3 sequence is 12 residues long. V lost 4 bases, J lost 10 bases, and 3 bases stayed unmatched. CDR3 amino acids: CASSITGGKLFF. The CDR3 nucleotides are TGTGCCAGCAGCATTACAGGGGGAAAACTGTTTTTT.

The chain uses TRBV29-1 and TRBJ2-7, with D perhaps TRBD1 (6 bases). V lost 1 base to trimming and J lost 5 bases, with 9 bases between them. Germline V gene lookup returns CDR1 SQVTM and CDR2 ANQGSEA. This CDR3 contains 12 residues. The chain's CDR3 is CSVEVRDNEQYF. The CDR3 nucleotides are TGCAGCGTTGAAGTCAGGGACAACGAGCAGTACTTC.

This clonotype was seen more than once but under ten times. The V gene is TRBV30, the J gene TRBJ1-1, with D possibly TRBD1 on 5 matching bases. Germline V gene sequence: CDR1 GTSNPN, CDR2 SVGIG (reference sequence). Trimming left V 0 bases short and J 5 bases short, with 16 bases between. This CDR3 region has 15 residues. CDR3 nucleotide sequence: TGTGCCTGGAGTGTACAACCCAGGGAGAGGACTGAAGCTTTCTTT. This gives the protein CAWSVQPRERTEAFF.

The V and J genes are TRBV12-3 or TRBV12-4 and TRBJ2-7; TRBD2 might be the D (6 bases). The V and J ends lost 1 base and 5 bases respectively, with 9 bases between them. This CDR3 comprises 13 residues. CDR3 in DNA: TGTGCCAGCAGTTTAGTAGGAGGGAACGAGCAGTACTTC. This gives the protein CASSLVGGNEQYF.

Here the CDR3 DNA reads TGTGCCAGCAGTCTTAGAATGCCGGGACTAGCGGGACATGAGCAGTTCTTC. Its translation: CASSLRMPGLAGHEQFF. The chain is built from TRBV6-5 and TRBJ2-1; TRBD2 matches at 13 bases. The germline V gene encodes CDR1 MNHEY and CDR2 SVGAGI. The CDR3 extends over 17 amino acids. Unmatched junction bases numbered 12, after V lost 5 bases and J lost 8 bases.

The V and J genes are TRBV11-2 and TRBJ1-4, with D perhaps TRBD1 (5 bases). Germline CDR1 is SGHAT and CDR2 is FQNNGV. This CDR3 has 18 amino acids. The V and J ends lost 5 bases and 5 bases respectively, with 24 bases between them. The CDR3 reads CASSARRGLRDFNEKLFF. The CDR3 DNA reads TGTGCCAGCAGCGCCCGGCGGGGGTTGAGGGATTTCAATGAAAAACTGTTTTTT.

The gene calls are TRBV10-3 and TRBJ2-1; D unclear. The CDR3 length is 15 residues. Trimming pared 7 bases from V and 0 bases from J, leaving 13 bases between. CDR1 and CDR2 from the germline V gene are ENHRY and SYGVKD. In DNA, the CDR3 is TGTGCCATCATGGACGAGTTGAGCTCCTACAATGAGCAGTTCTTC. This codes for CAIMDELSSYNEQFF.

CDR3 bases: TGTGCCAGCAGTTACGGGACGAGCCAAGAGACCCAGTACTTC. Its translation: CASSYGTSQETQYF. The V and J genes are TRBV6-2 or TRBV6-3 and TRBJ2-5; D is possibly TRBD1 or TRBD2 (5 bases each). This CDR3 comprises 14 residues. Germline V gene lookup returns CDR1 MNHEY and CDR2 SVGEGT. Trimming stripped 2 bases from V and 1 base from J, with 8 bases between.

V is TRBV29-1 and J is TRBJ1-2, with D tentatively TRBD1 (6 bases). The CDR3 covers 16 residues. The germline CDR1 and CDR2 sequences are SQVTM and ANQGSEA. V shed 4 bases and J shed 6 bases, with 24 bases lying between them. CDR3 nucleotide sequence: TGCAGCGTTGTGCGAGTGGGCCAAAACAGGGCCGATGGCTACACCTTC. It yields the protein CSVVRVGQNRADGYTF.

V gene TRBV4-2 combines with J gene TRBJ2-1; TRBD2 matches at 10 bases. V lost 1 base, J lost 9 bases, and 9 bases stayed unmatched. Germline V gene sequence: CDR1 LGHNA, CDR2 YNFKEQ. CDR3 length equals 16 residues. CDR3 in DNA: TGTGCCAGCAGCCAAGCCGGGGGACTAGCGTCCGGTGAGCAGTTCTTC. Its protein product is CASSQAGGLASGEQFF.

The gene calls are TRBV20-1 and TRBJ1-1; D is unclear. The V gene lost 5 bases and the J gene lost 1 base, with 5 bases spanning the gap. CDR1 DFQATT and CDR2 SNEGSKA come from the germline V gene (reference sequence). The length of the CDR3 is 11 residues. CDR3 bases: TGCAGTGCTTCGGGGAACACTGAAGCTTTCTTT. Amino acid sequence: CSASGNTEAFF.

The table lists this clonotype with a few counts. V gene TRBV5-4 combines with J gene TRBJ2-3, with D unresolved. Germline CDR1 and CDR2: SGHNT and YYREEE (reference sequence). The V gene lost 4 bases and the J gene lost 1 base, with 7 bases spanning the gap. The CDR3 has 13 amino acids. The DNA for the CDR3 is TGTGCCAGCAGCCCCGCTGGCACAGATACGCAGTATTTT. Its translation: CASSPAGTDTQYF.

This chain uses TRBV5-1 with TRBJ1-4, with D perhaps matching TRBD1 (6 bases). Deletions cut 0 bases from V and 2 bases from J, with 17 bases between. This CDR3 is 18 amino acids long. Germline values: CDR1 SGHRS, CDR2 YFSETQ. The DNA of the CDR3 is TGCGCCAGCAGCTTGGAGCCCCAACAGGGATGGACTAATGAAAAACTGTTTTTT. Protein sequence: CASSLEPQQGWTNEKLFF.

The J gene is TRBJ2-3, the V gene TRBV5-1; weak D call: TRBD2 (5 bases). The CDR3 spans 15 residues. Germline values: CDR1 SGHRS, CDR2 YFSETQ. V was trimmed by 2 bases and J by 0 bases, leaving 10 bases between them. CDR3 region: CASSFGGSSTDTQYF. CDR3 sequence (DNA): TGCGCCAGCAGCTTCGGCGGGTCTAGCACAGATACGCAGTATTTT. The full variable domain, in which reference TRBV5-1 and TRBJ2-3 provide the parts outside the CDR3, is KAGVTQTPRYLIKTRGQQVTLSCSPISGHRSVSWYQQTPGQGLQFLFEYFSETQRNKGNFPGRFSGRQFSNSRSEMNVSTLELGDSALYLCASSFGGSSTDTQYFGPGTRLTVL.